These T cell receptor beta chains were read from a single sample in a study of sequential checkpoint blockade in melanoma. Sequencing was performed with immunoSEQ multiplex PCR; in TCRdb, only in-frame clones are kept and a portion is missing. The sample carries about 29,000 clones, roughly 76% recorded once. The sample here was CD8+ T cells sorted from blood (inferred from file names), taken from a patient given nivolumab and ipilimumab in sequence. The source of these receptors is a human donor with melanoma. Both conserved end residues are part of each CDR3. D genes are given only for firm matches. Clone sizes are given selectively: once, few, many, or a class where the clone is expanded.

v_call	clone_size	cdr3_length	j_call	d_call	cdr3_nt	cdr3_aa
TRBV7-2	NA	14	TRBJ2-4	TRBD2	TGTGCCAGCAGCTTAGGAGCGGGAGTCAACATTCAGTACTTC	CASSLGAGVNIQYF
TRBV2	NA	11	TRBJ2-1	NA	TGTGCCACCCCGACGGGGAATGAGCAGTTCTTC	CATPTGNEQFF
TRBV30	NA	14	TRBJ2-7	NA	TGTGCCTGGAGTGACCGGACTGGACGCTACGAGCAGTACTTC	CAWSDRTGRYEQYF
TRBV23-1	medium-sized	15	TRBJ1-2	NA	TGCGCCAGCAGTCAAGGTGGCAGGGAGGACTATGGCTACACCTTC	CASSQGGREDYGYTF
TRBV6-5	NA	13	TRBJ1-1	NA	TGTGCCAGCAGTTACCAGGGAGGCACTGAAGCTTTCTTT	CASSYQGGTEAFF
TRBV6-6	NA	16	TRBJ2-2	TRBD2	TGTGCCAGCAGGGGGACTAGCGGTTCGAACACCGGGGAGCTGTTTTTT	CASRGTSGSNTGELFF
TRBV7-6	NA	18	TRBJ1-3	TRBD1	TGTGCCAGCAGCTCCAGCCGGACAGGGGGGACCTCTGGAAACACCATATATTTT	CASSSSRTGGTSGNTIYF
TRBV19	NA	13	TRBJ2-5	NA	TGTGCCAGTAGTATAGGAAATCTAGGGGACCAGTACTTC	CASSIGNLGDQYF
TRBV18	few	17	TRBJ1-5	NA	TGTGCCAGCTCACCAGAGATATGGCAGGGGAGCAATCAGCCCCAGCATTTT	CASSPEIWQGSNQPQHF
TRBV28	NA	15	TRBJ2-7	NA	TGTGCCAGCAGCCCCGTCACACCTACCCCCGGGGAGCAGTACTTC	CASSPVTPTPGEQYF
TRBV7-8	NA	15	TRBJ1-5	NA	TGTGCCAGCACCCCCCTAACTTCTAGCAATCAGCCCCAGCATTTT	CASTPLTSSNQPQHF
TRBV6-7	NA	16	TRBJ2-2	TRBD1	TGTGCCAGCAGTTACTTTCAGGGGGAAAACACCGGGGAGCTGTTTTTT	CASSYFQGENTGELFF
TRBV5-1	once	15	TRBJ2-7	TRBD1	TGCGCCAGCAGCCCCACCGGGACAGAGTACTACGAGCAGTACTTC	CASSPTGTEYYEQYF
TRBV29-1	NA	13	TRBJ2-7	NA	TGCAGCGTTGAAAGGGGGACGAAATACGAGCAGTACTTC	CSVERGTKYEQYF
TRBV10-3	NA	13	TRBJ2-3	TRBD1	TGTGCCATCAGTGAGACAGGGGGAGATACGCAGTATTTT	CAISETGGDTQYF
TRBV10-2	NA	16	TRBJ1-2	NA	TGCGCCAGCAGTGAGTCGATCGGGGTGGGCAACTATGGCTACACCTTC	CASSESIGVGNYGYTF
TRBV7-2	NA	14	TRBJ1-5	TRBD1	TGTGCCAGCAGCCGGACAGGGGCCAATCAGCCCCAGCATTTT	CASSRTGANQPQHF
TRBV4-1	NA	17	TRBJ2-1	NA	TGCGCCAGCAGCGCCCAGCGCGGTCTCCTCTCCTACAATGAGCAGTTCTTC	CASSAQRGLLSYNEQFF
TRBV7-9	NA	14	TRBJ1-2	NA	TGTGCCAGCAGCTCCCTGACAGGCCCCCTTGGCTACACCTTC	CASSSLTGPLGYTF
TRBV7-9	NA	15	TRBJ2-7	NA	TGTGCCAGCAGCTTACCACCGACAGGCGGCTACGAGCAGTACTTC	CASSLPPTGGYEQYF
TRBV5-1	few	15	TRBJ2-5	TRBD1	TGCGCCAGCAGCTTCGCCGGGACAGGGGAAGAGACCCAGTACTTC	CASSFAGTGEETQYF
TRBV4-3	NA	18	TRBJ2-2	NA	TGCGCCAGCAGCCAAGAGACTGGCGGCTTAACGAACACCGGGGAGCTGTTTTTT	CASSQETGGLTNTGELFF
TRBV4-2	NA	14	TRBJ2-7	NA	TGTGCCAGCAGCCAAGATTTTAAAGGGGACGAGCAGTACTTC	CASSQDFKGDEQYF
TRBV29-1	NA	11	TRBJ1-1	TRBD1	TGCAGCGTTGAAAGGACAGGCGTAGCTTTCTTT	CSVERTGVAFF
TRBV19	NA	15	TRBJ2-1	TRBD1	TGTGCCAGTAGTATACTCGGGACAGTAGTTAATGAGCAGTTCTTC	CASSILGTVVNEQFF
TRBV9	NA	15	TRBJ2-3	TRBD2	TGTGCCAGCAGCGTAGCGGGGGGGGCCGGAGATACGCAGTATTTT	CASSVAGGAGDTQYF
TRBV19	once	18	TRBJ2-1	TRBD2	TGTGCCAGTAGTGTGGCTAGCGGGGGGTTAAGCTCCTACAATGAGCAGTTCTTC	CASSVASGGLSSYNEQFF
TRBV29-1	NA	12	TRBJ1-2	NA	TGCAGCGTAACGGTCGGGTTATACGGCTACACCTTC	CSVTVGLYGYTF
TRBV7-2	NA	16	TRBJ2-3	NA	TGTGCCAGCAGCCACGGGGAGTGGGGGGGCGGGGATACGCAGTATTTT	CASSHGEWGGGDTQYF
TRBV4-1	NA	15	TRBJ2-1	TRBD2	TGTGCCAGCAGCCCTAGCGGGGGGGCCGTGGATGAGCAGTTCTTC	CASSPSGGAVDEQFF
TRBV4-1	NA	15	TRBJ1-5	NA	TGCGCCAGCAGCCAAGAGTGGGCTAGCAATCGGCCCCAGCATTTT	CASSQEWASNRPQHF
TRBV9	NA	12	TRBJ2-7	NA	TGTGCCAGCGGGTCAGGCTCCTACGAGCAGTACTTC	CASGSGSYEQYF
TRBV5-4	NA	15	TRBJ2-1	NA	TGTGCCAGCAGCTTGCGCTTGGGAGTGGGGAATGAGCAGTTCTTC	CASSLRLGVGNEQFF
TRBV9	NA	14	TRBJ1-4	TRBD1	TGTGCCAGCAGCGTCGGGACAGGGGACGAAAAACTGTTTTTT	CASSVGTGDEKLFF
TRBV30	NA	17	TRBJ1-5	NA	TGTGCCTGGCCGAGTCAATGGAGGAGTTATAGCAATCAGCCCCAGCATTTT	CAWPSQWRSYSNQPQHF
TRBV7-9	few	16	TRBJ2-1	TRBD1	TGTGCCAGCAGCAGTACTCACAGGGGGACCTACAATGAGCAGTTCTTC	CASSSTHRGTYNEQFF
TRBV6-5	NA	14	TRBJ1-2	NA	TGTGCCAGCAGTTCCGGTGGCGGCCGATATGGCTACACCTTC	CASSSGGGRYGYTF
TRBV7-3	NA	13	TRBJ2-2	NA	TGTGCCAGCAGAGACATTATCACCGGGGAGCTGTTTTTT	CASRDIITGELFF
TRBV14	NA	12	TRBJ2-5	NA	TGTGCCAGCAGCGAGTCAGGAGAGACCCAGTACTTC	CASSESGETQYF
TRBV5-6	NA	11	TRBJ1-1	NA	TGTGCCAGCAGCTTCGAGGGTGAAGCTTTCTTT	CASSFEGEAFF
TRBV5-4	NA	14	TRBJ2-7	NA	TGTGCCAGCAGCTTGGAGGGCCAAGGGGCCGAGCAGTACTTC	CASSLEGQGAEQYF
TRBV5-1	NA	16	TRBJ2-1	TRBD2	TGCGCCAGCAGCTCGAGGCAAAGCGGGGATTTGAATGAGCAGTTCTTC	CASSSRQSGDLNEQFF
TRBV5-1	NA	12	TRBJ1-1	TRBD1	TGCGCCAGCGCCGGGACAGGGTCGGAAGCTTTCTTT	CASAGTGSEAFF
TRBV28	NA	13	TRBJ2-7	NA	TGTGCCAGCCAGGCCGGGATGGGATACGAGCAGTACTTC	CASQAGMGYEQYF
TRBV19	NA	15	TRBJ2-7	TRBD1	TGTGCCAGTAGTATTCTGGGCAGGGGGACCTACGAGCAGTACTTC	CASSILGRGTYEQYF
TRBV7-4	NA	15	TRBJ1-6	TRBD1	TGTGCCAGCAACTTACCGCCGGGACAGGAGACAGCCCTCCACTTT	CASNLPPGQETALHF